The 10 T cell receptor beta chains below come from one sample, sequenced in a study of blood T cell repertoires in COVID-19. Clones were read by immunoSEQ multiplex PCR, and TCRdb kept only the in-frame ones, dropping some. The repertoire holds roughly 200,000 clones, about four fifths seen once, with 12% in the top ten. Sequencing was carried out using PBMCs or T cells enriched from blood (not recorded which). The receptor source for this set is a man aged 35-49 years who had recovered from COVID-19.

V gene TRBV10-3 combines with J gene TRBJ2-5; TRBD1 matches 7 bases. The germline CDR1 and CDR2 sequences are ENHRY and SYGVKD. CDR3 length: 15 amino acids. V gave up 2 bases and J gave up 2 bases; unmatched junction bases: 5. For the CDR3, the DNA is TGTGCCATCAGTGAGAGGGGACAGCCACAAGAGACCCAGTACTTC. Translation gives CAISERGQPQETQYF.

CDR3 nucleotides: TGTGCCAGCAGTCCCGGACAGGGGAGGAAGCCCCAGCATTTT. Its protein is CASSPGQGRKPQHF. The V gene is TRBV6-5, the J gene TRBJ1-5; the match to TRBD1 covers 9 bases. The V segment lost 5 bases and the J segment 8 bases; nucleotides outside the gene matches: 7. There are 14 residues in the CDR3. Germline-derived CDR1 and CDR2 are MNHEY and SVGAGI.

The sample holds one count of this clone. This chain connects TRBV7-2 to TRBJ2-7; D possibly corresponds to TRBD1 (6 bases). V was pared by 1 base and J by 0 bases, with 10 bases between. The CDR3 has 15 amino acids. CDR1 is SGHTA and CDR2 is FQGNSA in the germline V gene. The CDR3 region is CASSLGGPSSYEQYF. As DNA, the CDR3 is TGTGCCAGCAGCTTAGGGGGGCCAAGCTCCTACGAGCAGTACTTC.

Details on this clone: This sample also contains other DNA sequences that code for the same CDR3. The chain couples TRBV5-1 to TRBJ2-1; tentatively, D is TRBD2 (5 bases). The CDR3 contains 15 residues. The germline V and J ends were trimmed by 4 bases and 0 bases, with 11 bases remaining between them. Germline V gene sequence: CDR1 SGHRS, CDR2 YFSETQ. The CDR3, as DNA: TGCGCCAGCAGCCCGAGCGGTAGCTCCTACAATGAGCAGTTCTTC. This codes for CASSPSGSSYNEQFF. The entire variable domain, with the rest obtained from reference TRBV5-1 and TRBJ2-1, is as follows: KAGVTQTPRYLIKTRGQQVTLSCSPISGHRSVSWYQQTPGQGLQFLFEYFSETQRNKGNFPGRFSGRQFSNSRSEMNVSTLELGDSALYLCASSPSGSSYNEQFFGPGTRLTVL.

The chain recombines TRBV5-5 with TRBJ1-2; the D gene is possibly TRBD1 (6 bases). This CDR3 spans 16 amino acids. The germline V gene has CDR1 SGHKS and CDR2 YYEKEE (reference sequence). Trimming cost V 1 base and J 4 bases, with 17 bases left between them. This CDR3 is CASSLMGGPTLYGYTF. The CDR3 nucleotides read TGTGCCAGCAGCTTGATGGGGGGGCCAACCCTCTATGGCTACACCTTC.

This sequence joins TRBV3-1 (or the pseudogene TRBV3-2) and TRBJ1-2; 7 nucleotides line up with TRBD1. Per germline, CDR1 LGHDT and CDR2 YNNKEL (reference sequence). The CDR3 contains 14 residues. V gave up 1 base and J gave up 8 bases; unmatched junction bases: 7. As DNA, the CDR3 is TGTGCCAGCAGCCAAGGGGAGACAGGGAGAGGCTACACCTTC. It specifies CASSQGETGRGYTF.

The rearrangement uses TRBV5-4 and TRBJ2-4, with 7 bases identical to TRBD2. The CDR3 is 15 amino acids. From germline, CDR1 is SGHNT and CDR2 YYREEE (reference sequence). After removal of 2 bases from V and 0 bases from J, the junction contained 2 bases not matched to a gene. CDR3 amino acids: CASSFLAGAKNIQYF. The CDR3 DNA reads as TGTGCCAGCAGCTTCTTAGCGGGAGCCAAAAACATTCAGTACTTC.

The V and J genes are TRBV18 and TRBJ1-2; possibly TRBD1 for D (6 bases). Germline V CDR1 and CDR2: KGHSH, LQKENI. V was shortened by 1 base and J by 6 bases, with 15 bases between the two germline ends. The CDR3 loop spans 15 amino acids. CDR3 sequence: CASSPRFRGGDGYTF. The CDR3 nucleotides read TGTGCCAGCTCACCACGGTTCAGGGGAGGGGATGGCTACACCTTC.

J is TRBJ1-4 and V is TRBV7-2; D is possibly TRBD1 (6 bases). The germline V gene has CDR1 SGHTA and CDR2 FQGNSA. The CDR3 has 15 amino acids. V was shortened by 4 bases and J by 7 bases, with 16 bases between the two germline ends. The CDR3 DNA reads as TGTGCCAGCAGCTCGACCGGGACATTGGGTGAAAAACTGTTTTTT. Translating gives CASSSTGTLGEKLFF.

The CDR3 here is CASSSLVASSYNEQFF. CDR3 DNA sequence: TGTGCCAGCAGCTCATTGGTGGCATCCTCCTACAATGAGCAGTTCTTC. The chain combines TRBV14 with TRBJ2-1; D uncertain. The CDR3 is 16 residues long. V lost 5 bases and J 0 bases, leaving 14 bases between the germline ends. Germline CDR1 is SGHDN and CDR2 is FVKESK.